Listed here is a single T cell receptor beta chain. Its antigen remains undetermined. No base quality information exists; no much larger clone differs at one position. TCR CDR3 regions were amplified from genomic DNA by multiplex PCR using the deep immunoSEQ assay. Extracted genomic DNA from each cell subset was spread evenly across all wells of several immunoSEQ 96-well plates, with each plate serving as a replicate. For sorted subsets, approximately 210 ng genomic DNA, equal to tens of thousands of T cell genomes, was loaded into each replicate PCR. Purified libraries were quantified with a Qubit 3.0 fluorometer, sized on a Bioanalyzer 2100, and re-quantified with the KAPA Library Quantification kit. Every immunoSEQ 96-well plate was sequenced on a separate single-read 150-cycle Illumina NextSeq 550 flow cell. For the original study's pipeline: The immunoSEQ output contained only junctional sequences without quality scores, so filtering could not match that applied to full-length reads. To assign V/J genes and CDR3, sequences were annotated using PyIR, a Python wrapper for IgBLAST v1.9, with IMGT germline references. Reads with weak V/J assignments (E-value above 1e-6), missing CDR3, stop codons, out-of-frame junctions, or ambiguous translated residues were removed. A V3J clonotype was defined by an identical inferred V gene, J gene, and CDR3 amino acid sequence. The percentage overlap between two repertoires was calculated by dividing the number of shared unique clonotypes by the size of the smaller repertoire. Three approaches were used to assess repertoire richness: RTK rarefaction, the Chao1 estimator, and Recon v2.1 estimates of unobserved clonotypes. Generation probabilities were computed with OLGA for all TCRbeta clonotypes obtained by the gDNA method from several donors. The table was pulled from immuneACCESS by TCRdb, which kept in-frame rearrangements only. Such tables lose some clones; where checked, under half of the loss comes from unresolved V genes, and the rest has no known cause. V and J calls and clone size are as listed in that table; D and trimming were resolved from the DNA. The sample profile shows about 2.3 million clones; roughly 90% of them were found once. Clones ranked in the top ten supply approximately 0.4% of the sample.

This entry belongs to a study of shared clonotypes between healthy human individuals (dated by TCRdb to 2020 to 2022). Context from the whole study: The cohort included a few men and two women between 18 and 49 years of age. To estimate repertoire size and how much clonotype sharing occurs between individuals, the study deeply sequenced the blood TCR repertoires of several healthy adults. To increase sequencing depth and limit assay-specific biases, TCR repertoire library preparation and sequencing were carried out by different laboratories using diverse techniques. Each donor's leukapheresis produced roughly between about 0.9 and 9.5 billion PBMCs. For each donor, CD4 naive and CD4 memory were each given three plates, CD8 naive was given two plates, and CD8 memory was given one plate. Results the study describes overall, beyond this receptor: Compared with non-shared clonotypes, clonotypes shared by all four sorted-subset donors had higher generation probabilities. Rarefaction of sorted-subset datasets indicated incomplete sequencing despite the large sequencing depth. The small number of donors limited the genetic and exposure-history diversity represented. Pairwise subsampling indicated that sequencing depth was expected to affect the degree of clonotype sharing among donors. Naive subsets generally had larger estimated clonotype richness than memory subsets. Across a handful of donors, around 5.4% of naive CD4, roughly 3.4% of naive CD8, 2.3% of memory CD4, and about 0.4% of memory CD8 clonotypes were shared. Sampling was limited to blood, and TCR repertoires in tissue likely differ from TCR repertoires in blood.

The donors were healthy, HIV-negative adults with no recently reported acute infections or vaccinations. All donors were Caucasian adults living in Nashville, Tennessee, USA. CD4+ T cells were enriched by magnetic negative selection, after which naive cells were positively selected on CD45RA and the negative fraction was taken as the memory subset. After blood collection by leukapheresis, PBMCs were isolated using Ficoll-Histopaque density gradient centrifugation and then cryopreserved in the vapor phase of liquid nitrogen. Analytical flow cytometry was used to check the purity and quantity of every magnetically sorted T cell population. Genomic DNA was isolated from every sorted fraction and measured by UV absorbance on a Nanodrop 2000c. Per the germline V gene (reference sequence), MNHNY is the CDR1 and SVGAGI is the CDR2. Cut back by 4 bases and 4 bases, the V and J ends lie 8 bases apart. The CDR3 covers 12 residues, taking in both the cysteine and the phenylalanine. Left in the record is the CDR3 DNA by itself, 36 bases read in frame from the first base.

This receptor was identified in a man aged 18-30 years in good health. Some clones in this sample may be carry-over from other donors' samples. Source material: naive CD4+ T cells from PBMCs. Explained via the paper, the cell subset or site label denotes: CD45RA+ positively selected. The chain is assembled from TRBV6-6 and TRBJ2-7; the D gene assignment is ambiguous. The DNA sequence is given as TGTGCCAGCAGTTTTATGACGTACGAGCAGTACTTC. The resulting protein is CASSFMTYEQYF.